The rows below give T cell receptor beta chains drawn from one sample of a study of cytomegalovirus exposure and HLA in healthy donors. Assay: immunoSEQ multiplex PCR; the TCRdb copy retains only in-frame clones and omits some. The data hold 150,000 to 200,000 clones, with 75% to 80% observed a single time. The sample taken for sequencing was PBMCs. These receptors were taken from a woman aged 50 to 60 in good health and CMV-seropositive. Both conserved end residues are part of each CDR3. The D gene is left open where the match is weak. Some rows mark clone size as missing; the rest say once, few, many or name a class of expanded clone.

TRBJ2-1,TRBV9,-,TRBD2,TGTGCCAGCAGCGTAGAAGCGGGAGCCTACAATGAGCAGTTCTTC,CASSVEAGAYNEQFF
TRBJ2-1,TRBV7-9,once,TRBD2,TGTGCCAGCAGCCCCAGCGGGAGTGGCGGCGTCGAGTTCTTC,CASSPSGSGGVEFF
TRBJ1-6,TRBV5-1,-,TRBD1,TGCGCCAGCAGCCGGGGACAGGGTACGAATTCACCCCTCCACTTT,CASSRGQGTNSPLHF
TRBJ1-4,TRBV18,-,TRBD1,TGTGCCAGCTCACCAAGCCGGACAGGGGCAACTAATGAAAAACTGTTTTTT,CASSPSRTGATNEKLFF
TRBJ2-7,TRBV7-9,few,-,TGTGCCAGCAGCTTATTGACAGATAAGCAGTACTTC,CASSLLTDKQYF
TRBJ1-2,TRBV4-1,-,TRBD1,TGCGCCAGCAGCCAAGCAGGGACAGGGGGCGGTGGTGGCTACACCTTC,CASSQAGTGGGGGYTF
TRBJ1-2,TRBV4-2,few,TRBD1,TGTGCCAGCAGCCAAGAAGTGACAGGGCCGTATGGCTACACCTTC,CASSQEVTGPYGYTF
TRBJ1-1,TRBV7-9,-,-,TGTGCCAGCAGACAGAACAGGAACACTGAAGCTTTCTTT,CASRQNRNTEAFF
TRBJ1-1,TRBV11-2,few,-,TGTGCCAGCAGCTTACAGGCTACCACTGAAGCTTTCTTT,CASSLQATTEAFF
TRBJ2-7,TRBV6-5,-,TRBD2,TGTGCCAGCAGGGCCCTGAGCGGGGTTTCCTACGAGCAGTACTTC,CASRALSGVSYEQYF
TRBJ1-2,TRBV29-1,-,-,TGCAGCGTTGAAGAATGGGTTGCGGGCTGGGGGGACTATGGCTACACCTTC,CSVEEWVAGWGDYGYTF
TRBJ2-5,TRBV2,-,-,TGTGCCAGCAAGGTTGACAGAGGCGAAGAGACCCAGTACTTC,CASKVDRGEETQYF
TRBJ1-3,TRBV5-4,-,-,TGTGCCAGCAGCTTGGGAGGAGGGAGGTCGAGCTCTGGAAACACCATATATTTT,CASSLGGGRSSSGNTIYF
TRBJ1-2,TRBV7-8,once,-,TGTGCCAGCAGCTACAGAGAGTTGCCCTATGGCTACACCTTC,CASSYRELPYGYTF
TRBJ2-1,TRBV7-9,-,TRBD1,TGTGCCAGCAGCGCGACAGGGGGCAACGATGAGCAGTTCTTC,CASSATGGNDEQFF
TRBJ1-3,TRBV7-9,-,TRBD1,TGTGCCAGCAGCTTATTAGGGGGCGCCTCTGGAAACACCATATATTTT,CASSLLGGASGNTIYF
TRBJ1-5,TRBV7-9,-,TRBD1,TGTGCCAGCAGCTTATCGGACAGGGCGGGACAGCCCCAGCATTTT,CASSLSDRAGQPQHF
TRBJ1-1,TRBV29-1,-,-,TGCAGCGTTACAACAGGGATGGCCACTGAAGCTTTCTTT,CSVTTGMATEAFF
TRBJ2-1,TRBV6-1,-,TRBD1,TGTGCCAGCAGAGTACAGGGGATGGGCTACAATGAGCAGTTCTTC,CASRVQGMGYNEQFF
TRBJ1-4,TRBV5-1,-,TRBD1,TGCGCCAGCAGCGACGGACAGGGGGCTGAAAAACTGTTTTTT,CASSDGQGAEKLFF
TRBJ2-5,TRBV7-2,-,TRBD2,TGTGCCAGCAGCCCCCGTTCTAGCGGGAGGAGGGAGACCCAGTACTTC,CASSPRSSGRRETQYF
TRBJ1-2,TRBV20-1,few,-,TGCAGTGCTGAGTACCTCTATGGCTACACCTTC,CSAEYLYGYTF
TRBJ2-7,TRBV5-4,-,TRBD1,TGTGCCAGCAGCGCCGGGACAGGGTTTTATGAGCAGTACTTC,CASSAGTGFYEQYF
TRBJ1-5,TRBV6-5,-,TRBD1,TGTGCCAGCAGTTACTCGGGACAGCGGAATCAGCCCCAGCATTTT,CASSYSGQRNQPQHF
TRBJ2-7,TRBV9,-,TRBD2,TGTGCCAGCAGCGCTACAGGCGGGTCAGCGGGAGGGATCTCCTACGAGCAGTACTTC,CASSATGGSAGGISYEQYF
TRBJ1-1,TRBV18,-,-,TGTGCCAGCTCACCGGAGAGCCGTAGGACTGAAGCTTTCTTT,CASSPESRRTEAFF
TRBJ2-7,TRBV2,-,-,TGTGCCAGCAGTGCCCCGACTGGATACGAGCAGTACTTC,CASSAPTGYEQYF
TRBJ2-7,TRBV5-6,-,-,TGTGCCAGCAGCTTGGCCAGCTACGAGCAGTACTTC,CASSLASYEQYF
TRBJ1-3,TRBV5-4,-,TRBD1,TGTGCCAGCAGCCTTCGGACAGGTCCTCAAGGCTCTGGAAACACCATATATTTT,CASSLRTGPQGSGNTIYF
TRBJ2-7,TRBV7-6,-,TRBD2,TGTGCCAGCAGCTTAGGCTCTAGCGGGGGAAGCTCCTACGAGCAGTACTTC,CASSLGSSGGSSYEQYF
TRBJ1-2,TRBV6-5,once,-,TGTGCCAGCAGTTACTCGAGTACGGTATATGGCTACACCTTC,CASSYSSTVYGYTF
TRBJ1-1,TRBV2,few,TRBD1,TGTGCCAGCAGTGCGGACAGGGCGGAATTAATGGGGACTGAAGCTTTCTTT,CASSADRAELMGTEAFF
TRBJ1-2,TRBV28,-,TRBD1,TGTGCCAGCAGTTTATACCCGGATACGGGACAGGGTGACTATGGCTACACCTTC,CASSLYPDTGQGDYGYTF
TRBJ2-5,TRBV5-1,-,-,TGCGCCAGCAGCTTGGCGAGAGAGACCCAGTACTTC,CASSLARETQYF
TRBJ2-7,TRBV5-4,-,TRBD1,TGTGCCAGCAGCCGACCGGGACAGGCATACGAGCAGTACTTC,CASSRPGQAYEQYF
TRBJ1-4,TRBV7-8,few,-,TGTGCCAGCAGCCCCCGGGACTTTAGAAAAGCTAATGAAAAACTGTTTTTT,CASSPRDFRKANEKLFF
TRBJ2-3,TRBV4-1,-,TRBD2,TGCGCCAGCAGAGCTCGGGGGGGCCGCACAGATACGCAGTATTTT,CASRARGGRTDTQYF
TRBJ2-7,TRBV7-6,once,TRBD2,TGTGCCAGCAGCTACGAGCGGGGGTACGAGCAGTACTTC,CASSYERGYEQYF
TRBJ2-2,TRBV2,-,-,TGTGCCAGCAGTCTACTAAGGAACACCGGGGAGCTGTTTTTT,CASSLLRNTGELFF